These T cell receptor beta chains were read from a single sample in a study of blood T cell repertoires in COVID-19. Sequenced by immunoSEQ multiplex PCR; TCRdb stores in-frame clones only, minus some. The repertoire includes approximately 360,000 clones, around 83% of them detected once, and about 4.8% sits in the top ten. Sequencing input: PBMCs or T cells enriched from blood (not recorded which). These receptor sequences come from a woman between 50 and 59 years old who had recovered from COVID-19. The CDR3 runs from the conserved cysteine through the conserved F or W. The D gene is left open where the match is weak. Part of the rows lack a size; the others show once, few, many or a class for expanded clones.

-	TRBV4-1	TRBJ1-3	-	CASSQAHGVQGTYSGNTIYF	TGCGCCAGCAGCCAAGCCCATGGCGTCCAGGGGACATACTCTGGAAACACCATATATTTT
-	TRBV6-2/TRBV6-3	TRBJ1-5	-	CASSYWSPGGDQPQHF	TGTGCCAGCAGTTATTGGTCGCCCGGAGGGGATCAGCCCCAGCATTTT
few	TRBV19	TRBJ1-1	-	CASRTIWSEAFF	TGTGCCAGTAGGACAATTTGGTCTGAAGCTTTCTTT
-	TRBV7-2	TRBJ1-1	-	CASSLRDSSTYAFF	TGTGCCAGCAGCCTACGAGACAGTTCCACCTACGCTTTCTTT
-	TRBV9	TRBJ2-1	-	CASSVGGFGVTSSYNEQFF	TGTGCCAGCAGCGTAGGAGGTTTTGGTGTTACGAGCTCCTACAATGAGCAGTTCTTC
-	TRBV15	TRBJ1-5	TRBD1	CATSRKQGFRPQHF	TGTGCCACCAGCAGGAAACAGGGGTTTCGGCCCCAGCATTTT
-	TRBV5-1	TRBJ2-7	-	CASAQGSAYEQYF	TGCGCCAGCGCCCAGGGGTCCGCCTACGAGCAGTACTTC
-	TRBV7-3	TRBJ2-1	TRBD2	CASSLTGGGSYNEQFF	TGTGCCAGCAGCTTAACGGGCGGGGGCTCCTACAATGAGCAGTTCTTC
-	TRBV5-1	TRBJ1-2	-	CASSSDSTYTF	TGCGCCAGCAGCTCGGACAGTACCTACACCTTC
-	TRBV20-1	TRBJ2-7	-	CSANVEREQYF	TGCAGTGCAAACGTGGAGCGGGAGCAGTACTTC
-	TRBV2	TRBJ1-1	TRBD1	CASSELQGDLSEAFF	TGTGCCAGCAGTGAACTTCAGGGGGATCTCAGTGAAGCTTTCTTT
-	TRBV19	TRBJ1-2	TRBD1	CASSPQTGVNYGYTF	TGTGCCAGTAGTCCCCAGACAGGGGTCAACTATGGCTACACCTTC
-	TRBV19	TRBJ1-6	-	CASSQNSPLHF	TGTGCCAGTAGTCAGAATTCACCCCTCCACTTT
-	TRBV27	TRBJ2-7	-	CASSFVGSSYEQYF	TGTGCCAGCAGTTTTGTAGGGAGCTCCTACGAGCAGTACTTC
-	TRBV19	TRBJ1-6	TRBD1	CASSTRTGDSPLHF	TGTGCCAGTAGTACGAGGACAGGGGACTCACCCCTCCACTTT
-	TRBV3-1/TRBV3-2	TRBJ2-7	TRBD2	CASSRLGASGSSEQYF	TGTGCCAGCAGCCGCCTGGGGGCTAGCGGGAGCTCCGAGCAGTACTTC
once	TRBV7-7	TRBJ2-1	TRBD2	CASSLAGAGGLNEQFF	TGTGCTAGCAGCTTAGCAGGGGCGGGGGGGCTCAATGAGCAGTTCTTC
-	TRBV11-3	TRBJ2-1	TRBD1	CASSFQVLGSGTGEQFF	TGTGCCAGCAGCTTCCAGGTTCTTGGGAGCGGGACAGGGGAGCAGTTCTTC
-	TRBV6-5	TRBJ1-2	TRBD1	CASSQQGANGYTF	TGTGCCAGCAGTCAACAGGGGGCGAATGGCTACACCTTC
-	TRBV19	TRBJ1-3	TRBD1	CASSTTGQGVGNTIYF	TGTGCCAGTAGTACGACGGGACAGGGGGTTGGAAACACCATATATTTT
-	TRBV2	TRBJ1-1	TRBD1	CASSRYRGTEAFF	TGTGCCAGCAGTCGATACAGGGGCACTGAAGCTTTCTTT
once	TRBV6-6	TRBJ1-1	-	CASREAGQGTEAFF	TGTGCCAGCAGGGAGGCGGGGCAAGGCACTGAAGCTTTCTTT
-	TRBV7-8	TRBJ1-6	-	CASTLFEDSTGNNSPLHF	TGTGCCAGCACCCTTTTTGAGGACTCTACGGGCAATAATTCACCCCTCCACTTT
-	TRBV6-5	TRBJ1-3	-	CASGVSGNTIYF	TGTGCCAGCGGAGTTTCGGGAAACACCATATATTTT
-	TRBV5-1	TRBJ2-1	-	CASSVPSVPNPSSYNEQFF	TGCGCCAGCAGTGTTCCTAGCGTCCCTAACCCGAGCTCCTACAATGAGCAGTTCTTC
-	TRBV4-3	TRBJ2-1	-	CASRQGAGQVGYNEQFF	TGCGCCAGCAGACAAGGTGCAGGCCAGGTGGGCTACAATGAGCAGTTCTTC
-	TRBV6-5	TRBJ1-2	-	CASSYESRPDNYGYTF	TGTGCCAGCAGTTACGAGAGCAGGCCGGATAACTATGGCTACACCTTC
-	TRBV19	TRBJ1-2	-	CASSLGHYYGYTF	TGTGCCAGTAGTTTGGGGCATTACTATGGCTACACCTTC